The present entry profiles one T cell receptor (beta chain) with its context. The antigen is unknown. Trimming left V 6 bases short and J 4 bases short, with 18 bases between. This CDR3 has 15 residues. The data are from a study of T-cell memory formation after mild COVID-19. In the study overall: In these data, TCR clusters were largely donor specific. Whole-study results and caveats: Contracting CD4+ clones were located mainly in CM and EM, and CD8+ clones in EMRA. Some SARS-CoV-2-responding clones were already detected in memory before infection.

Researchers used 5'RACE with constant-segment primers to make TCR alpha and TCR beta cDNA libraries that carry sample barcodes and UMIs. TCRdb passed the 5' RACE reads through MiXCR, listing each CDR3 protein once. Among a few hundred thousand distinct CDR3 sequences listed, 20% to 25% were seen once. This chain connects TRBV12-3 or TRBV12-4 to TRBJ2-5; D is perhaps TRBD1 or TRBD2 (6 bases each). Material for sequencing was PBMCs or a T cell subset sorted from them (not recorded which). This receptor was obtained from an adult woman who had mild COVID-19 (a few samples of this study predate the infection). Cell type and time point are not known. The CDR3 coding sequence is TGTGCCAGCAGCCCGAGAGGGGGAGGCGTAGAGACCCAGTACTTC. It encodes CASSPRGGGVETQYF.